The entry that follows covers one TCR beta chain sequence. The data are from a study of blood T cell repertoires in COVID-19. Whole-study context: Acute and convalescent COVID-19 specimens originated in the United States, Italy and Spain. In each case, the material was cDNA or gDNA derived from T cells, B-cell-depleted T cells, or PBMCs.

In the source study's methods: Estimation of nucleated cell counts was performed using reference gene primer amplification. Assay used: immunoSEQ multiplex PCR; TCRdb lists only in-frame clones, some missing. D and trimming come from the DNA, and the V and J calls and clone size come from that table. The sample gives 130,000 or so clones, approximately 80% of which show up once; about 8.4% is in the top ten. From germline, CDR1 is ENHRY and CDR2 SYGVKD. With V trimmed by 0 bases and J by 0 bases, 3 bases remained unmatched. The CDR3 consists of 17 residues. The sequence derives from a woman aged 60-75 years with active or convalescent COVID-19. The sequenced material came from peripheral blood. The chain carries TRBV10-3 and TRBJ2-1, with TRBD2 identical over 9 bases. The CDR3 DNA reads as TGTGCCATCAGTGAGTCGGCTAGCGGGAACTCCTACAATGAGCAGTTCTTC. Translated, it gives CAISESASGNSYNEQFF.